These 5 T cell receptor beta chains share one sample of origin, sequenced in a study of blood T cell repertoires in COVID-19. Sequencing was performed with immunoSEQ multiplex PCR; in TCRdb, only in-frame clones are kept and a portion is missing. The data contain some 48,000 clones, approximately 85% of them singletons. Sequencing used peripheral blood. All receptors derive from a human donor with acute or convalescent COVID-19. The donor label of this sample is uncertain.

This clone has just a few counts. V usage is TRBV18 and J usage is TRBJ1-4; 7 bases fit TRBD1. The CDR3 spans 15 residues. After removal of 6 bases from V and 3 bases from J, the junction contained 7 bases not matched to a gene. Germline V gene sequence: CDR1 KGHSH, CDR2 LQKENI. Written as DNA, the CDR3 is TGTGCCAGCTCTCCTGCGGGACAGCCTAATGAAAAACTGTTTTTT. It yields the protein CASSPAGQPNEKLFF.

The V call is TRBV18, the J call TRBJ2-1, with TRBD1 identical over 7 bases. Losses at the gene ends were 2 bases for V and 8 bases for J; bases not matched to a gene: 9. The CDR3 contains 15 residues. Looked up from germline, CDR1 is KGHSH and CDR2 is LQKENI. The CDR3 loop reads CASSPKRQGQDEQFF. The CDR3 region has the DNA TGTGCCAGCTCACCAAAACGACAGGGACAAGATGAGCAGTTCTTC.

The CDR3 nucleotides are TGTGCCAGCATCGACTATCTCTCAGCGGGAGGGGTTTGGCTCCGAGATACGCAGTATTTT. Protein: CASIDYLSAGGVWLRDTQYF. The chain couples TRBV6-4 to TRBJ2-3, with 10 bases lining up with TRBD2. The length of the CDR3 is 20 residues. Germline V CDR1 and CDR2: MRHNA, SNTAGT. Germline trimming cut 7 bases from V and 5 bases from J; bases unmatched to any gene: 24.

This chain uses TRBV7-8 with TRBJ1-3, with 10 positions matching TRBD1. J gave up 4 bases and V 5 bases, and 17 bases lay outside the gene matches. CDR3 length: 19 residues. CDR1 is SGHVS, CDR2 FQNEAQ, per germline. The CDR3 DNA reads as TGTGCCAGCAGCAAATCCATAACCGGGACAGGGGTTTCAGGAAACACCATATATTTT. It codes for CASSKSITGTGVSGNTIYF.

The chain recombines TRBV14 with TRBJ1-5; D is unresolved. V lost 4 bases and J 0 bases, leaving 10 bases between the germline ends. Germline-derived CDR1 and CDR2 are SGHDN and FVKESK. This CDR3 has 15 amino acids. The CDR3 DNA follows: TGTGCCAGCAGCCTTTTGGAGTATAGCAATCAGCCCCAGCATTTT. Amino acids: CASSLLEYSNQPQHF.